This passage covers 7 T cell receptor beta chains from one sample sequenced in a study of PD-1 blockade in classical Hodgkin lymphoma. TCRdb's copy holds only in-frame clones and misses some; the assay was immunoSEQ multiplex PCR. The sample has about 6,800 clones, 80% seen once; the top ten hold about 2.5%. Exposure to brentuximab vedotin varied, and each patient had relapsed following autologous stem cell transplantation. CD4+ T cells were purified from thawed PBMCs by negative selection. The sample consisted of CD4+ T cells from blood, taken at baseline. Receptors were obtained from a human donor with classical Hodgkin lymphoma.

The chain joins TRBV25-1 to TRBJ1-4; 7 bases map to TRBD1. The CDR3 is 14 amino acids. From germline, CDR1 is MGHDK and CDR2 SYGVNS. With 9 bases clipped from V and 6 bases from J, the junction kept 10 bases outside the gene matches. CDR3 protein: CASSTGTVDEKLFF. CDR3 coding DNA: TGTGCCAGTAGTACCGGGACAGTAGATGAAAAACTGTTTTTT.

In its sample, this clone was seen a few times. The chain is built from TRBV6-5 and TRBJ2-1; tentatively, D is TRBD1 (5 bases). V was trimmed by 0 bases and J by 4 bases, leaving 10 bases between them. Germline V gene sequence: CDR1 MNHEY, CDR2 SVGAGI. The CDR3 sequence is 15 residues long. The CDR3 DNA reads as TGTGCCAGCAGTTACTCGTGGCCAGGGTACAATGAGCAGTTCTTC. It is translated as CASSYSWPGYNEQFF.

V is TRBV19 and J is TRBJ1-2; a weak D match, TRBD1 (5 bases). The germline V gene has CDR1 LNHDA and CDR2 SQIVND (reference sequence). There are 13 residues in the CDR3. Trimming removed 10 bases from V and 2 bases from J, with 14 bases in between. CDR3 DNA: TGTGCCACCTCACGGGGACGGAACTATGGCTACACCTTC. This encodes CATSRGRNYGYTF.

The chain has TRBV5-1 and TRBJ2-1; 9 bases align to TRBD2. The germline gives CDR1 SGHRS, CDR2 YFSETQ. The CDR3 is 18 residues long. J was trimmed by 5 bases and V by 0 bases; bases with no gene match: 12. This CDR3 reads CASSLAFSGRGDNNEQFF. In nucleotides, the CDR3 is TGCGCCAGCAGCTTGGCATTTAGCGGGAGAGGCGACAACAATGAGCAGTTCTTC.

V usage is TRBV27 and J usage is TRBJ2-5; 8 nucleotides line up with TRBD2. Trimming removed 0 bases from V and 5 bases from J; junction bases left unmatched: 20. The CDR3 has 20 residues. Looked up from germline, CDR1 is MNHEY and CDR2 is SMNVEV (reference sequence). CDR3 nucleotide sequence: TGTGCCAGCAGTTTATCAAGGGTTGAGGGGACTAGGCAACTTCGGGAGACCCAGTACTTC. Amino acids: CASSLSRVEGTRQLRETQYF.

V usage is TRBV19 and J usage is TRBJ2-1; the D gene is possibly TRBD1 (5 bases). This CDR3 contains 16 residues. The V gene lost 8 bases and the J gene lost 7 bases, with 24 bases spanning the gap. From germline, CDR1 is LNHDA and CDR2 SQIVND (reference sequence). CDR3 bases: TGTGCCAGTCTGGGCCCCGAACCAGGGCATAATAATGAGCAGTTCTTC. It specifies CASLGPEPGHNNEQFF. The whole variable domain, filled in from reference TRBV19 and TRBJ2-1, reads DGGITQSPKYLFRKEGQNVTLSCEQNLNHDAMYWYRQDPGQGLRLIYYSQIVNDFQKGDIAEGYSVSREKKESFPLTVTSAQKNPTAFYLCASLGPEPGHNNEQFFGPGTRLTVL.

The gene calls are TRBV28 and TRBJ2-7, with TRBD1 matching over 7 bases. Trimming removed 7 bases from V and 4 bases from J; junction bases left unmatched: 13. CDR3 length: 15 residues. CDR1 is MDHEN and CDR2 is SYDVKM in the germline V gene. The CDR3 bases are TGTGCCAGCACTATTACCCCGACAGGGAAATACGAGCAGTACTTC. Encoded protein: CASTITPTGKYEQYF.